The 7 T cell receptor beta chains presented below share a single source sample, sequenced in a study of Graves' ophthalmopathy and Graves' hyperthyroidism. Amplification from RNA transcripts yielded the TCR beta CDR3 regions. Second-round multiplex PCR followed a first-round RT-PCR using HTBI primers. TCRdb re-analysed the multiplex PCR reads in MiXCR, keeping a single row per CDR3 protein. The data contain about 500,000 distinct CDR3 sequences, roughly 14% of them singletons. The sequencing sample was made of blood. These receptors originate from a woman aged 25-40 years with Graves' ophthalmopathy.

This clonotype was picked up a small number of times. The genes are TRBV6-1 and TRBJ2-4; D is unresolved. The V end was cut by 6 bases, the J end by 9 bases, with 12 bases between. Germline V gene lookup returns CDR1 MNHNS and CDR2 SASEGT. CDR3 length equals 12 residues. In DNA form, the CDR3 reads TGTGCCAGCAGCCAGGATGGTAGCATTCAGTACTTC. Its protein product is CASSQDGSIQYF.

This clonotype was observed many times. The chain combines TRBV2 with TRBJ1-2, with 9 bases that match TRBD1. The ends lost 6 bases at V and 7 bases at J; junction bases unmatched: 12. The CDR3 contains 15 residues. The germline V gene encodes CDR1 SNHLY and CDR2 FYNNEI. CDR3 loop: CASRRQGEDWGGYTF. The CDR3, as DNA: TGTGCCAGCAGGCGACAGGGGGAAGACTGGGGTGGCTACACCTTC.

This clonotype was recorded many times. The rearrangement joins TRBV7-9 to TRBJ2-7, with TRBD1 matching 7 bases. This CDR3 has 14 residues. Trimming at V came to 5 bases and at J to 4 bases, leaving 8 bases not matched to a gene. Germline V CDR1 and CDR2: SEHNR, FQNEAQ (reference sequence). Written as DNA, the CDR3 is TGTGCCAGCAGCGCAGGACAGGACCCTTACGAGCAGTACTTC. Residues: CASSAGQDPYEQYF.

At least ten counts were recorded for this clonotype. V usage is TRBV19 and J usage is TRBJ2-7, with D tentatively TRBD1 (6 bases). The CDR3 has 15 residues. Trimming took 8 bases from V and 5 from J, leaving 22 bases between them. The germline V gene has CDR1 LNHDA and CDR2 SQIVND (reference sequence). In DNA, the CDR3 is TGTGCCAGTGGTGAGGATACGGGGACATACCACGAGCAGTACTTC. It specifies CASGEDTGTYHEQYF.

This clonotype was recorded at least ten times. The V and J genes are TRBV30 and TRBJ1-1; no definite D call. This CDR3 is 12 amino acids long. Trimming removed 0 bases from V and 7 bases from J, with 9 bases in between. CDR1 and CDR2 from the germline V gene are GTSNPN and SVGIG (reference sequence). The DNA of the CDR3 is TGTGCCTGGAGTGTTGGGCGGGGTGAAGCTTTCTTT. It encodes CAWSVGRGEAFF.

Many counts were recorded for this clonotype. The chain uses TRBV6-1 and TRBJ2-7, with a weak D call TRBD2 (5 bases). The CDR3 has 12 amino acids. Germline assignment: CDR1 MNHNS and CDR2 SASEGT. V lost 5 bases, J lost 5 bases, and 10 bases lay in between. The CDR3 bases are TGTGCCAGCAGTCCCGGGGTGGACGAGCAGTACTTC. Its protein product is CASSPGVDEQYF.

V and J are TRBV12-3 or TRBV12-4 and TRBJ2-2; 11 bases map to TRBD1. The CDR3 sequence is 17 residues long. V was pared by 6 bases and J by 1 base, with 7 bases of the junction left unmatched. The CDR3 sequence: CASRVPGQGVNTGELFF. In nucleotides, the CDR3 is TGTGCCAGCAGGGTACCGGGACAGGGGGTGAACACCGGGGAGCTGTTTTTT.